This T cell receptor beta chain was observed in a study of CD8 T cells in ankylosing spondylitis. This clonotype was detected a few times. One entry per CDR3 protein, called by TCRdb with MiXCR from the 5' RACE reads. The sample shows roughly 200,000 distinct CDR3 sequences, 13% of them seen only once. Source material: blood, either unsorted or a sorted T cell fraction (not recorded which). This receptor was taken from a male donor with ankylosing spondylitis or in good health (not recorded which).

CDR3 amino acids: CASTPRGRTQYF. The CDR3 DNA sequence: TGCGCCAGCACCCCCCGGGGGAGGACCCAGTACTTC. This chain links TRBV10-1 with TRBJ2-5; D might be TRBD2 (6 bases). The V end lost 7 bases, the J end lost 7 bases, and 13 bases lay between the germline ends. CDR1 and CDR2 from the germline V gene are WNHNN and SYGVQD (reference sequence). This CDR3 is built from 12 residues.